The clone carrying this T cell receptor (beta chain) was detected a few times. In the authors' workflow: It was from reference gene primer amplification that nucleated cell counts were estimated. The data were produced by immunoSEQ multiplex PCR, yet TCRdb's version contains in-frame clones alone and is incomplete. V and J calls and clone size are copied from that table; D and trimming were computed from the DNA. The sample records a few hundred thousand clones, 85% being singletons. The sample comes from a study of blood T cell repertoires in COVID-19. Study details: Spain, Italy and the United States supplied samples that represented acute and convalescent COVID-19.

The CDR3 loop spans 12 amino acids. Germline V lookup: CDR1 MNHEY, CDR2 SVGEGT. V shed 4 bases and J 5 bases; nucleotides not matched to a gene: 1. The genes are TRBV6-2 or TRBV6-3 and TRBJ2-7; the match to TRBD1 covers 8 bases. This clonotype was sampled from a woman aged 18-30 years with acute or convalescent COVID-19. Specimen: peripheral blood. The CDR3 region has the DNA TGTGCCAGCAGTTTGACAGGGGACGAGCAGTACTTC. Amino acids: CASSLTGDEQYF.